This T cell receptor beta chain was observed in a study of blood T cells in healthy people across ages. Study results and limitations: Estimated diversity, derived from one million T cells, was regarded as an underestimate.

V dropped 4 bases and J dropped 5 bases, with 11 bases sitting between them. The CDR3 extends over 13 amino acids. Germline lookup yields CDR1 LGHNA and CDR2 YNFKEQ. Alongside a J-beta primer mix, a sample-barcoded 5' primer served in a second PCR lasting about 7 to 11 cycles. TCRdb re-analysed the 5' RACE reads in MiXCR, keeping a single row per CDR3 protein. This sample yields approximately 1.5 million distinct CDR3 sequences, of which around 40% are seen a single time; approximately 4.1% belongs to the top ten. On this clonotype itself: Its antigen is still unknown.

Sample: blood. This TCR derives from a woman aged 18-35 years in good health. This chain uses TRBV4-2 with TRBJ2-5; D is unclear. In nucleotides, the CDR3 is TGTGCCAGCAGCCGGCGGCCCCAGGAGACCCAGTACTTC. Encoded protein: CASSRRPQETQYF.